The 18 T cell receptor beta chains reported below all come from one sample, sequenced in a study of cytomegalovirus exposure and HLA in healthy donors (dated by TCRdb to 2017 to 2019). The receptor library was made with the immunoSEQ multiplex PCR assay. For the multiplex PCR, a mixture combining 60 forward primers for TCR Vbeta segments and 13 reverse primers for TCR Jbeta segments was used. The source is immuneACCESS, and TCRdb retained only in-frame sequences with V and J called. Part of the clones is not carried over; for the studies checked, unresolved V genes explain less than half of this, and the remainder is unexplained. Across this sample there are 100,000 to 150,000 clones, with approximately 80% seen only once. The top ten hold under 7% of the sample. The specimen sequenced was PBMCs. Source of these receptors: a woman aged 35 to 49 in good health and CMV-seropositive.

The chain joins TRBV5-6 to TRBJ1-5; D gene uncertain. Looked up from germline, CDR1 is SGHDT and CDR2 is YYEEEE. Trimming left V 4 bases short and J 1 base short, with 12 bases between. This CDR3 contains 15 residues. The chain's CDR3 is CASSPNSRSNQPQHF. The DNA for the CDR3 is TGTGCCAGCAGCCCCAATTCGCGAAGCAATCAGCCCCAGCATTTT.

The chain is built from TRBV7-6 and TRBJ1-4; the D gene is possibly TRBD1 (5 bases). Trimming removed 3 bases from V and 2 bases from J, with 7 bases in between. This CDR3 spans 14 amino acids. The germline V gene encodes CDR1 SGHVS and CDR2 FNYEAQ. The CDR3 nucleotides are TGTGCCAGCAGCTTGGACATCACTAATGAAAAACTGTTTTTT. Translated, it gives CASSLDITNEKLFF.

This chain joins TRBV6-5 and TRBJ1-2, with 9 bases fitting TRBD1. The germline CDR1 and CDR2 sequences are MNHEY and SVGAGI. This CDR3 comprises 14 residues. Trimming at V came to 4 bases and at J to 5 bases, leaving 5 bases not matched to a gene. CDR3 sequence: CASSSGTGSYGYTF. The CDR3 DNA sequence: TGTGCCAGCAGTTCCGGGACAGGGTCGTATGGCTACACCTTC.

The chain has TRBV6-1 and TRBJ1-1; 9 bases line up with TRBD1. Germline loops: CDR1 MNHNS, CDR2 SASEGT. With 4 bases clipped from V and 3 bases from J, the junction kept 6 bases outside the gene matches. The CDR3 totals 15 residues. As DNA, the CDR3 is TGTGCCAGCAGTGTACAGGGGGCAATTGACACTGAAGCTTTCTTT. Translating gives CASSVQGAIDTEAFF.

The chain combines TRBV5-1 with TRBJ2-7, with a tentative D call TRBD1 (6 bases). Germline V gene lookup returns CDR1 SGHRS and CDR2 YFSETQ. The CDR3 runs to 12 residues. V was shortened by 4 bases and J by 6 bases, with 11 bases between the two germline ends. The CDR3 DNA follows: TGCGCCAGCAGCCCAGGGGTTGGCGAGCAGTACTTC. It translates to CASSPGVGEQYF.

The chain combines TRBV5-1 with TRBJ2-1; D is unclear. CDR1 and CDR2 from the germline V gene are SGHRS and YFSETQ. V lost 0 bases and J lost 5, with 6 bases in between. The CDR3 has 13 amino acids. CDR3 protein: CASSLGPDNEQFF. The CDR3 DNA sequence: TGCGCCAGCAGCTTGGGGCCAGACAATGAGCAGTTCTTC.

The V call is TRBV10-3, the J call TRBJ2-3, with TRBD2 identical over 8 bases. The CDR3 spans 17 residues. CDR1 is ENHRY, CDR2 SYGVKD, per germline. The V and J ends lost 2 bases and 1 base, in that order; junction bases with no gene match: 8. CDR3 residues: CAISERAGGAGTDTQYF. DNA for the CDR3: TGTGCCATCAGTGAGCGGGCGGGAGGTGCTGGCACAGATACGCAGTATTTT.

This clone was seen only once. This chain joins TRBV7-9 and TRBJ2-2; no clear D gene. V was clipped by 2 bases and J by 2 bases, with 15 bases between them. This CDR3 has 17 amino acids. Germline loops: CDR1 SEHNR, CDR2 FQNEAQ (reference sequence). The CDR3 DNA reads TGTGCCAGCAGCTTAAGGTCGGCAGGTGTAAACACCGGGGAGCTGTTTTTT. Amino acid sequence: CASSLRSAGVNTGELFF.

The gene calls are TRBV19 and TRBJ2-1, with D possibly TRBD2 on 6 matching bases. CDR1 is LNHDA, CDR2 SQIVND, per germline (reference sequence). The V gene lost 2 bases and the J gene lost 6 bases, with 20 bases spanning the gap. This CDR3 is built from 17 residues. The CDR3 loop is CASSIQGPGLPRNEQFF. The CDR3 nucleotides are TGTGCCAGTAGTATACAGGGACCGGGACTGCCACGCAATGAGCAGTTCTTC.

The chain employs TRBV4-3 and TRBJ2-1; possible D gene TRBD2, 6 bases. CDR1 is LGHNA, CDR2 YSLEER, per germline. CDR3 size: 13 residues. Trimming stripped 4 bases from V and 5 bases from J, with 9 bases between. The CDR3 spells CASSRGGDNEQFF. The DNA of the CDR3 is TGCGCCAGCAGCCGGGGCGGGGACAATGAGCAGTTCTTC.

The V call is TRBV11-2, the J call TRBJ2-4; 8 bases fit TRBD1. J was trimmed by 8 bases and V by 0 bases; bases with no gene match: 9. This CDR3 spans 16 amino acids. In germline, CDR1 is SGHAT, CDR2 FQNNGV. CDR3 amino acids: CASSLDRGRDRYIQYF. The CDR3 nucleotides are TGTGCCAGCAGCTTAGACAGGGGGCGGGACCGCTACATTCAGTACTTC.

This chain uses TRBV10-1 with TRBJ1-1, with 12 nucleotides matching TRBD1. Germline-derived CDR1 and CDR2 are WNHNN and SYGVQD (reference sequence). Unmatched junction bases numbered 10, after V lost 7 bases and J lost 1 base. The CDR3 spans 17 residues. DNA for the CDR3: TGCGCCAGCAAAGGGACAGGGGGCGCGGAGGGGAACACTGAAGCTTTCTTT. Amino acid sequence: CASKGTGGAEGNTEAFF.

The rearrangement links TRBV7-8 to TRBJ2-5; 7 bases are shared with TRBD2. Germline CDR1 reads SGHVS; CDR2 reads FQNEAQ. The CDR3 runs 17 residues. V lost 1 base to trimming and J lost 3 bases; unmatched junction nucleotides: 11. In DNA, the CDR3 is TGTGCCAGCAGCTTAGTTGGGAGGGGCTTAGGGAAAGAGACCCAGTACTTC. The encoded protein is CASSLVGRGLGKETQYF.

This sequence joins TRBV6-5 and TRBJ2-7; TRBD1 agrees at 8 bases. CDR3 length: 13 amino acids. V lost 2 bases and J lost 5; bases outside the gene matches: 2. CDR1 MNHEY and CDR2 SVGAGI come from the germline V gene. The CDR3 here is CASSYGQGHEQYF. The DNA for the CDR3 is TGTGCCAGCAGTTACGGACAGGGCCACGAGCAGTACTTC.

The chain combines TRBV27 with TRBJ1-2; D gene unclear. From germline, CDR1 is MNHEY and CDR2 SMNVEV (reference sequence). The CDR3 loop spans 13 amino acids. The V gene lost 8 bases and the J gene lost 5 bases, with 15 bases spanning the gap. The CDR3 reads CASSRLPPYGYTF. CDR3 in DNA: TGTGCCAGCTCCAGATTGCCCCCATATGGCTACACCTTC.

The V and J genes are TRBV7-6 and TRBJ2-2; D unresolved. The CDR3 length is 14 residues. V was trimmed by 5 bases and J by 0 bases, leaving 7 bases between them. Looked up from germline, CDR1 is SGHVS and CDR2 is FNYEAQ. The CDR3 loop is CASSADSNTGELFF. The CDR3 DNA sequence: TGTGCCAGCAGCGCCGACTCGAACACCGGGGAGCTGTTTTTT.

The chain recombines TRBV9 with TRBJ2-3; TRBD2 matches 9 bases. The CDR3 is 16 amino acids. V dropped 3 bases and J dropped 1; count of bases not matched to a gene: 6. CDR1 SGDLS and CDR2 YYNGEE come from the germline V gene. In nucleotides, the CDR3 is TGTGCCAGCAGCGGCGGGGGGGGAGCGGGCACAGATACGCAGTATTTT. Protein sequence: CASSGGGGAGTDTQYF.

The chain uses TRBV4-1 and TRBJ1-2, with TRBD1 identical over 10 bases. V gave up 5 bases and J gave up 14 bases; unmatched junction bases: 14. The CDR3 has 14 amino acids. In germline, CDR1 is MGHRA, CDR2 YSYEKL. The CDR3 nucleotides read TGCGCCAGCAGCACGACCTACGGACAGGGGGAAGAGACCTTC. It codes for CASSTTYGQGEETF.